Below are 27 T cell receptor beta chains sequenced from a single sample in a study of blood T cell repertoires in COVID-19. The repertoire was sequenced with immunoSEQ multiplex PCR; TCRdb's copy has only in-frame clones and lacks some. The data hold approximately 82,000 clones, with roughly 82% observed a single time. Input material: peripheral blood. These receptors were collected from a middle-aged man with active or convalescent COVID-19.

The chain joins TRBV3-1 (or the pseudogene TRBV3-2) to TRBJ1-2, with D perhaps matching TRBD1 (6 bases). V lost 1 base, J lost 8 bases, and 17 bases lay in between. Germline assignment: CDR1 LGHDT and CDR2 YNNKEL (reference sequence). The CDR3 has 15 residues. The CDR3 loop reads CASSQGLKQGPGYTF. CDR3 coding DNA: TGTGCCAGCAGCCAAGGCCTTAAACAGGGTCCGGGCTACACCTTC.

The chain employs TRBV24-1 and TRBJ1-2; D possibly corresponds to TRBD1 (6 bases). V lost 4 bases, J lost 7 bases, and 27 bases lay in between. The CDR3 runs to 18 residues. CDR1 and CDR2 from the germline V gene are KGHDR and SFDVKD. The CDR3 region has the DNA TGTGCCACCAGTGAGCCTAATCTCTTCCGGGACAAGGGAGTTGGCTACACCTTC. Translation: CATSEPNLFRDKGVGYTF.

V usage is TRBV19 and J usage is TRBJ2-7, with TRBD2 identical over 10 bases. The V gene end was trimmed by 5 bases and the J gene end by 3 bases; junction bases not matched to a gene: 7. The V gene's germline CDR1 is LNHDA and CDR2 SQIVND (reference sequence). This CDR3 is built from 15 residues. The CDR3 loop is CASSYPGTSVYEQYF. The CDR3 DNA sequence: TGTGCCAGTAGTTACCCCGGGACTAGCGTCTACGAGCAGTACTTC.

A single count supports this clone. V gene TRBV5-4 combines with J gene TRBJ2-1; TRBD1 might be the D (5 bases). The CDR3 loop spans 16 amino acids. Between the trimmed V and J ends, which lost 3 bases and 5 bases, there was a span of 18 bases. Germline CDR1 SGHNT, CDR2 YYREEE (reference sequence). The CDR3 region has the DNA TGTGCCAGCAGCTGGGGCGGTAGGAGTGGGGACAATGAGCAGTTCTTC. Translation: CASSWGGRSGDNEQFF.

This chain links TRBV7-2 with TRBJ1-2; TRBD1 agrees at 7 bases. Trimming took 5 bases from V and 6 from J; bases not matched to a gene: 15. Germline CDR1 reads SGHTA; CDR2 reads FQGNSA. The CDR3 has 16 amino acids. CDR3: CASSPTGMWGYDGYTF. In DNA form, the CDR3 reads TGTGCCAGCAGCCCGACAGGGATGTGGGGCTATGATGGCTACACCTTC. Using reference TRBV7-2 and TRBJ1-2 for the parts outside the CDR3, the full variable domain is GAGVSQSPSNKVTEKGKDVELRCDPISGHTALYWYRQSLGQGLEFLIYFQGNSAPDKSGLPSDRFSAERTGGSVSTLTIQRTQQEDSAVYLCASSPTGMWGYDGYTFGSGTRLTVV.

V and J are TRBV6-1 and TRBJ1-4, with 7 bases lining up with TRBD1. J was trimmed by 4 bases and V by 0 bases; bases with no gene match: 5. Germline V gene lookup returns CDR1 MNHNS and CDR2 SASEGT. The CDR3 extends over 16 amino acids. CDR3 sequence (DNA): TGTGCCAGCAGTGAAGCAAGGGGGCAGGGTAATGAAAAACTGTTTTTT. It codes for CASSEARGQGNEKLFF.

This chain uses TRBV29-1 with TRBJ2-5; weak D call: TRBD1 (8 bases). This CDR3 has 14 residues. Trimming removed 2 bases at V and 4 bases at J, with 14 bases between. Germline V gene data show CDR1 as SQVTM and CDR2 as ANQGSEA. The DNA for the CDR3 is TGCAGCGTTGAACGGACAGGGAGGGGAGAGACCCAGTACTTC. Translation gives CSVERTGRGETQYF.

This chain connects TRBV19 to TRBJ1-5; D not certain. Trimming cost V 4 bases and J 6 bases, with 7 bases left between them. Germline-derived CDR1 and CDR2 are LNHDA and SQIVND (reference sequence). The CDR3 is made up of 12 amino acids. The CDR3 nucleotides are TGTGCCAGTAGTAAACAAAGTCAGCCCCAGCATTTT. It yields the protein CASSKQSQPQHF.

The rearrangement uses TRBV4-3 and TRBJ2-2; 13 nucleotides match TRBD2. V gave up 5 bases and J gave up 8 bases; unmatched junction bases: 5. The CDR3 length is 15 residues. CDR1 is LGHNA, CDR2 YSLEER, per germline. DNA for the CDR3: TGCGCCAGCAGCACTTGGACTAGCGGGGGAGGGGAGCTGTTTTTT. Translation gives CASSTWTSGGGELFF.

CDR3: CASSFGQVTGELFF. In DNA, the CDR3 is TGTGCCAGCAGTTTCGGACAGGTCACCGGGGAGCTGTTTTTT. This chain connects TRBV27 to TRBJ2-2; 7 positions agree with TRBD1. The CDR3 is made up of 14 amino acids. V lost 3 bases to trimming and J lost 4 bases; unmatched junction nucleotides: 2. Germline-derived CDR1 and CDR2 are MNHEY and SMNVEV (reference sequence).

In its sample, this clone was seen a few times. This CDR3 is also generated by other DNA sequences in the sample. J is TRBJ1-1 and V is TRBV2; 7 bases line up with TRBD1. The CDR3 is made up of 13 amino acids. The V segment lost 4 bases and the J segment 1 base; nucleotides outside the gene matches: 0. Germline V gives CDR1 SNHLY, CDR2 FYNNEI. The CDR3 DNA sequence: TGTGCCAGCAGTGGACAGGGGAACACTGAAGCTTTCTTT. It codes for CASSGQGNTEAFF.

The chain is built from TRBV21-1 and TRBJ2-3; TRBD2, the D gene given by the table, was not confirmed from the DNA. TRBV21-1 is given as a pseudogene. This CDR3 contains 19 residues. As DNA, the CDR3 is TGTGCCAGCAGCAAAGAGTATCAGGAGCGGGGGGGCCCTCAATATACGCAGTATTTT. Translated, it gives CASSKEYQERGGPQYTQYF.

The chain carries TRBV7-9 and TRBJ2-3; 8 bases are a match to TRBD2. In germline, CDR1 is SEHNR, CDR2 FQNEAQ (reference sequence). With V trimmed by 7 bases and J by 4 bases, 10 bases remained unmatched. This CDR3 contains 15 residues. The CDR3 bases are TGTGCCAGCACCTCCGGGGGGGGGCAGGCAGATACGCAGTATTTT. Translating it yields CASTSGGGQADTQYF.

The V and J genes are TRBV20-1 and TRBJ2-5; possible D gene TRBD2, 6 bases. The CDR3 sequence is 11 residues long. The germline gives CDR1 DFQATT, CDR2 SNEGSKA (reference sequence). The germline V and J ends were trimmed by 6 bases and 2 bases, with 7 bases remaining between them. This CDR3 is CSAGLQETQYF. Written as DNA, the CDR3 is TGCAGTGCGGGACTTCAAGAGACCCAGTACTTC.

The chain is built from TRBV27 and TRBJ1-6; 7 bases fit TRBD1. V dropped 4 bases and J dropped 7; count of bases not matched to a gene: 4. This CDR3 spans 14 amino acids. Germline CDR1 reads MNHEY; CDR2 reads SMNVEV (reference sequence). The CDR3 protein is CASSWGRGNSPLHF. The CDR3 nucleotides read TGTGCCAGCAGTTGGGGCAGGGGGAATTCACCCCTCCACTTT.

This clone was seen a handful of times. The chain recombines TRBV6-1 with TRBJ2-1; D gene unclear. The V gene lost 1 base and the J gene lost 4 bases, with 11 bases spanning the gap. CDR3 length: 15 residues. Germline lookup yields CDR1 MNHNS and CDR2 SASEGT. CDR3 amino acids: CASSEGVAEYNEQFF. The CDR3, as DNA: TGTGCCAGCAGTGAAGGGGTAGCAGAGTACAATGAGCAGTTCTTC.

The chain is built from TRBV6-5 and TRBJ2-7; no firm D call. The CDR3 is 12 amino acids. V gave up 7 bases and J gave up 0 bases, with 7 bases separating them. Germline-derived CDR1 and CDR2 are MNHEY and SVGAGI. The CDR3 sequence is CASTGNSYEQYF. CDR3 DNA sequence: TGTGCCAGCACTGGCAACTCCTACGAGCAGTACTTC.

This clone showed up many times. This sequence joins TRBV7-2 and TRBJ2-5; 10 positions match TRBD1. The ends lost 3 bases at V and 7 bases at J; junction bases unmatched: 5. The CDR3 spans 14 residues. Germline V gene lookup returns CDR1 SGHTA and CDR2 FQGNSA. CDR3 sequence: CASSLGTGVRTQYF. In nucleotides, the CDR3 is TGTGCCAGCAGCTTGGGGACAGGGGTGAGGACCCAGTACTTC.

This clone was picked up one time. V gene TRBV28 combines with J gene TRBJ2-1, with 8 bases matching TRBD2. Trimming cost V 5 bases and J 7 bases; bases outside gene matches: 10. The CDR3 totals 15 residues. The V gene's germline CDR1 is MDHEN and CDR2 SYDVKM. This CDR3 is CASSLPGGMANEQFF. As DNA, the CDR3 is TGTGCCAGCAGTCTTCCGGGGGGGATGGCTAATGAGCAGTTCTTC.

The chain links TRBV7-7 to TRBJ2-5; maybe TRBD1 (5 bases). This CDR3 is built from 13 residues. V lost 4 bases to trimming and J lost 5 bases, with 11 bases between them. Germline values: CDR1 SSHAT, CDR2 FNYEAQ (reference sequence). The CDR3 sequence is CASSSDSLETQYF. CDR3 nucleotide sequence: TGTGCCAGCAGCTCAGACAGCCTGGAGACCCAGTACTTC.

The chain links TRBV7-9 to TRBJ2-7, with a weak D call TRBD1 (5 bases). The V gene lost 5 bases and the J gene lost 1 base, with 15 bases spanning the gap. Germline CDR1 reads SEHNR; CDR2 reads FQNEAQ (reference sequence). The CDR3 has 15 amino acids. The CDR3 sequence is CASSPPGAGSYEQYF. CDR3 DNA: TGTGCCAGCAGCCCACCTGGGGCAGGGTCCTACGAGCAGTACTTC. The whole variable domain, remainder taken from reference TRBV7-9 and TRBJ2-7, is DTGVSQNPRHKITKRGQNVTFRCDPISEHNRLYWYRQTLGQGPEFLTYFQNEAQLEKSRLLSDRFSAERPKGSFSTLEIQRTEQGDSAMYLCASSPPGAGSYEQYFGPGTRLTVT.

The chain combines TRBV19 with TRBJ1-6, with 8 bases lining up with TRBD1. Looked up from germline, CDR1 is LNHDA and CDR2 is SQIVND (reference sequence). V lost 4 bases, J lost 6 bases, and 5 bases stayed unmatched. The CDR3 runs 15 residues. The CDR3 nucleotides are TGTGCCAGTAGTACCCAGGGGGCAGGTAATTCACCCCTCCACTTT. It translates to CASSTQGAGNSPLHF.

The gene calls are TRBV3-1 (or the pseudogene TRBV3-2) and TRBJ1-4, with D tentatively TRBD1 (5 bases). The CDR3 has 13 residues. V dropped 4 bases and J dropped 16 bases, with 19 bases sitting between them. Germline V gene sequence: CDR1 LGHDT, CDR2 YNNKEL (reference sequence). The CDR3 reads CASSPGPRTFQFF. CDR3 coding DNA: TGTGCCAGCAGCCCCGGGCCTAGGACATTTCAGTTTTTT.

The V and J genes are TRBV4-3 and TRBJ2-7, with 11 bases lining up with TRBD1. J lost 5 bases, V lost 4 bases, and 10 bases had no gene match. The CDR3 covers 16 residues. Germline values: CDR1 LGHNA, CDR2 YSLEER. The DNA of the CDR3 is TGCGCCAGCAGCCGGACGTTTCCGGGACAGGGGGACGAGCAGTACTTC. It codes for CASSRTFPGQGDEQYF.

The V and J genes are TRBV6-5 and TRBJ2-3, with TRBD1 matching 9 bases. Germline CDR1 and CDR2: MNHEY and SVGAGI. The ends lost 5 bases at V and 2 bases at J; junction bases unmatched: 5. The CDR3 is made up of 15 amino acids. CDR3 protein: CASSPRDRDTDTQYF. The CDR3 DNA reads TGTGCCAGCAGTCCCCGGGACAGGGACACAGATACGCAGTATTTT.

The rearrangement links TRBV12-3 or TRBV12-4 to TRBJ1-2, with 8 bases fitting TRBD1. With 6 bases clipped from V and 4 bases from J, the junction kept 4 bases outside the gene matches. The CDR3 runs 13 residues. CDR3 nucleotides: TGTGCCAGCAGAATTGGACAGGGCTATGGCTACACCTTC. Translated, it gives CASRIGQGYGYTF.

J is TRBJ1-1 and V is TRBV28; D not certain. CDR3 length: 14 residues. The V gene lost 4 bases and the J gene lost 1 base, with 10 bases spanning the gap. Germline V gives CDR1 MDHEN, CDR2 SYDVKM. The CDR3 protein is CASSYSLKNTEAFF. In nucleotides, the CDR3 is TGTGCCAGCAGTTACAGCCTGAAGAACACTGAAGCTTTCTTT.